Shown below are 32 T cell receptor beta chains from a single sample sequenced in a study of regulatory T cells in long-lasting Graves disease. Combining iRepertoire HTBI primers with Arm-PCR of CDR3 regions, the authors built TCR beta libraries. TCRdb recomputed calls from the multiplex PCR reads with MiXCR, one row per CDR3 protein. This sample has 400,000 to 500,000 distinct CDR3 sequences, with roughly a fifth found just once. As to time point: persistent/refractory GD, antithyroid drugs over 5 years with positive TRAb. Following extraction of RNA from PBMCs, that RNA was used to make the TCR library. Source: peripheral blood mononuclear cells (PBMCs), taken when the disease was refractory, from a patient treated with antithyroid drugs. The receptors derive from a female donor with Graves disease.

This chain connects TRBV15 to TRBJ2-1; no definite D call. CDR3 length equals 14 residues. CDR1 LNHNV and CDR2 YYDKDF come from the germline V gene (reference sequence). V dropped 4 bases and J dropped 0 bases, with 7 bases sitting between them. CDR3 protein: CATSKWSSYNEQFF. CDR3 nucleotides: TGTGCCACCAGCAAATGGAGCTCCTACAATGAGCAGTTCTTC.

This clonotype turned up a few times. The chain links TRBV5-6 to TRBJ2-2; D gene ambiguous. Trimming pared 4 bases from V and 0 bases from J, leaving 10 bases between. Germline CDR1 SGHDT, CDR2 YYEEEE. The CDR3 extends over 15 amino acids. CDR3 in DNA: TGTGCCAGCAGCCCCCGGGTTTCGAACACCGGGGAGCTGTTTTTT. Translation: CASSPRVSNTGELFF. The entire variable domain, with the rest obtained from reference TRBV5-6 and TRBJ2-2, is as follows: DAGVTQSPTHLIKTRGQQVTLRCSPKSGHDTVSWYQQALGQGPQFIFQYYEEEERQRGNFPDRFSGHQFPNYSSELNVNALLLGDSALYLCASSPRVSNTGELFFGEGSRLTVL.

The chain recombines TRBV6-1 with TRBJ1-4, with D unresolved. The CDR3 runs to 14 residues. Deletions cut 1 base from V and 5 bases from J, with 8 bases between. Looked up from germline, CDR1 is MNHNS and CDR2 is SASEGT. The CDR3 loop reads CASSEGVENEKLFF. The CDR3, as DNA: TGTGCCAGCAGTGAAGGCGTAGAGAATGAAAAACTGTTTTTT.

Only a few counts were recorded for this clonotype. The genes are TRBV3-1 and TRBJ2-1; D unclear. CDR1 is LGHDT and CDR2 is YNNKEL in the germline V gene (reference sequence). The CDR3 is made up of 12 amino acids. V was cut by 4 bases and J by 9 bases, with 10 bases left in between. The CDR3: CASSPRGGEQFF. For the CDR3, the DNA is TGTGCCAGCAGCCCCCGAGGTGGTGAGCAGTTCTTC.

This clonotype showed up many times. The V and J genes are TRBV12-3 or TRBV12-4 and TRBJ1-1, with TRBD1 identical over 8 bases. The junction had 5 bases not matched to a gene; V was cut back by 5 bases and J by 3 bases. This CDR3 is 14 amino acids long. CDR3 loop: CASSRQGSDTEAFF. CDR3 sequence (DNA): TGTGCCAGCAGTCGACAGGGGTCGGACACTGAAGCTTTCTTT.

This clonotype has a count of ten or more. The chain joins TRBV6-1 to TRBJ2-5; D possibly corresponds to TRBD2 (6 bases). CDR3 length: 13 amino acids. V was cut by 8 bases and J by 0 bases, with 10 bases left in between. Germline V gene data show CDR1 as MNHNS and CDR2 as SASEGT. Written as DNA, the CDR3 is TGTGCCAGCGCTCGGGAGAACCAAGAGACCCAGTACTTC. It yields the protein CASARENQETQYF.

This clonotype was recorded at least ten times. The chain joins TRBV16 to TRBJ1-1, with D hard to call. The CDR3 extends over 13 amino acids. Trimming stripped 2 bases from V and 2 bases from J, with 6 bases between. The germline gives CDR1 KGHSY, CDR2 FQNENV. DNA of the CDR3: TGTGCCAGCAGCCAAGGATTTAACACTGAAGCTTTCTTT. It specifies CASSQGFNTEAFF.

The genes are TRBV7-6 and TRBJ2-1; 7 nucleotides match TRBD1. CDR3 length equals 14 residues. V was pared by 5 bases and J by 3 bases, with 4 bases of the junction left unmatched. Germline V gene sequence: CDR1 SGHVS, CDR2 FNYEAQ. The CDR3 is CASSERDSYNEQFF. The CDR3 coding sequence is TGTGCCAGCAGCGAGAGGGACAGCTACAATGAGCAGTTCTTC.

Notes on this clonotype: A read error may account for a junction end that differs from germline. The chain joins TRBV20-1 to TRBJ2-2, with 7 bases lining up with TRBD1. The CDR3 consists of 15 residues. Germline CDR1 reads DFQATT; CDR2 reads SNEGSKA (reference sequence). For the CDR3, the DNA is TGCAGTGCTAGAGACGACAGGGCGAACACCGGGGAGCTGCTTTTT. The encoded protein is CSARDDRANTGELLF.

This clonotype came up many times. J is TRBJ2-2 and V is TRBV28; D is unresolved. The CDR3 extends over 15 amino acids. In germline, CDR1 is MDHEN, CDR2 SYDVKM. V was trimmed by 2 bases and J by 7 bases, leaving 14 bases between them. CDR3 sequence: CASSLSLGKVGELFF. The CDR3 DNA sequence: TGTGCCAGCAGTTTAAGTTTGGGAAAGGTCGGGGAGCTGTTTTTT.

Many counts were recorded for this clonotype. The chain uses TRBV12-3 or TRBV12-4 and TRBJ2-7; 9 bases match TRBD2. The CDR3 spans 15 residues. Trimming at V came to 7 bases and at J to 3 bases, leaving 10 bases not matched to a gene. The CDR3 nucleotides are TGTGCCAGCACCAATAGCGGGAGAGATTACTACGAGCAGTACTTC. Translating it yields CASTNSGRDYYEQYF.

This clonotype appeared many times. V is TRBV12-3 or TRBV12-4 and J is TRBJ2-5; 11 bases agree with TRBD2. The trim removed 6 bases at V and 5 bases at J, leaving 11 bases unmatched. CDR3 length: 16 residues. CDR3 region: CASSLRTSGSIETQYF. DNA for the CDR3: TGTGCCAGCAGCCTGCGTACTAGCGGGAGTATTGAGACCCAGTACTTC.

This clonotype was counted at least ten times. The V call is TRBV6-5, the J call TRBJ1-1, with 11 positions matching TRBD1. This CDR3 is built from 15 residues. Germline V gene lookup returns CDR1 MNHEY and CDR2 SVGAGI. V lost 4 bases and J lost 4; bases outside the gene matches: 5. This chain's CDR3 is CASSSPGQGVTEAFF. In DNA form, the CDR3 reads TGTGCCAGCAGTTCTCCGGGACAGGGGGTCACTGAAGCTTTCTTT.

This clonotype was recorded a few times. The chain joins TRBV5-1 to TRBJ2-7, with D unresolved. Germline lookup yields CDR1 SGHRS and CDR2 YFSETQ. The length of the CDR3 is 14 residues. V shed 2 bases and J shed 4 bases, with 13 bases lying between them. The CDR3 region has the DNA TGCGCCAGCAGCTTCGGAGCTACAGCTTACGAGCAGTACTTC. This sequence encodes CASSFGATAYEQYF.

The genes are TRBV4-1 and TRBJ2-7; 8 nucleotides match TRBD1. V shed 0 bases and J 4 bases; nucleotides not matched to a gene: 2. There are 14 residues in the CDR3. Germline CDR1 is MGHRA and CDR2 is YSYEKL. The CDR3 bases are TGCGCCAGCAGCCAAGACAGGGGGCATTACGAGCAGTACTTC. It yields the protein CASSQDRGHYEQYF.

This clonotype was found many times. As DNA, the CDR3 is TGCAGTGCTAGAGGACCCAGGGGGCGTCAAGAGACCCAGTACTTC. Its protein product is CSARGPRGRQETQYF. This chain joins TRBV20-1 and TRBJ2-5, with TRBD1 matching over 8 bases. This CDR3 spans 15 amino acids. Per the germline V gene, CDR1 is DFQATT and CDR2 is SNEGSKA (reference sequence). V lost 1 base and J lost 2; bases outside the gene matches: 6.

This rearrangement joins TRBV30 to TRBJ1-1, with D possibly TRBD1 on 5 matching bases. V lost 3 bases and J lost 1, with 18 bases in between. Germline V gene data show CDR1 as GTSNPN and CDR2 as SVGIG (reference sequence). This CDR3 contains 16 residues. The CDR3 sequence is CAWRILQGPPNTEAFF. CDR3 sequence (DNA): TGTGCCTGGAGAATACTTCAGGGACCTCCGAACACTGAAGCTTTCTTT.

This clonotype was counted many times. This sequence joins TRBV6-1 and TRBJ1-2; D gene unclear. The ends were cut back, 4 bases at V and 7 bases at J, with 16 bases in the middle. This CDR3 is built from 14 residues. Germline CDR1 and CDR2: MNHNS and SASEGT. CDR3 amino acids: CASSGRGGYSGYTF. The DNA for the CDR3 is TGTGCCAGCAGTGGCCGAGGAGGGTATAGTGGCTACACCTTC.

For this clonotype: With a much larger clone just one base away, this may be a read error. This chain joins TRBV28 and TRBJ1-6; D might be TRBD1 (5 bases). Germline lookup yields CDR1 MDHEN and CDR2 SYDVKM. There are 14 residues in the CDR3. The V end lost 5 bases, the J end lost 8 bases, and 13 bases lay between the germline ends. The CDR3 bases are TGTGCCAGCAGTGAGGCCGGGGGGGATTCACCCCTCCACTTT. It translates to CASSEAGGDSPLHF.

The V gene is TRBV6-2 or TRBV6-3, the J gene TRBJ1-1, with TRBD1 as a possible D gene (5 bases). V was trimmed by 2 bases and J by 5 bases, leaving 12 bases between them. The CDR3 is 14 amino acids. Germline V gene lookup returns CDR1 MNHEY and CDR2 SVGEGT. CDR3 residues: CASSYVMGGTEAFF. The DNA for the CDR3 is TGTGCCAGCAGTTACGTGATGGGGGGTACTGAAGCTTTCTTT.

In its sample, this clonotype was seen many times. This chain connects TRBV6-1 to TRBJ1-4; no reliable D call. Per the germline V gene, CDR1 is MNHNS and CDR2 is SASEGT. Trimming stripped 6 bases from V and 7 bases from J, with 21 bases between. This CDR3 comprises 16 residues. The CDR3 loop reads CASSPRGRERREKLFF. CDR3 DNA: TGTGCCAGCAGCCCGCGCGGAAGGGAGCGTCGTGAAAAACTGTTTTTT.

The rearrangement uses TRBV28 and TRBJ2-1; TRBD2 matches 7 bases. CDR1 is MDHEN and CDR2 is SYDVKM in the germline V gene. The V segment lost 5 bases and the J segment 4 bases; nucleotides outside the gene matches: 5. The CDR3 loop spans 14 amino acids. CDR3 in amino acids: CASSPRGVYNEQFF. In nucleotides, the CDR3 is TGTGCCAGCAGTCCCCGGGGGGTATACAATGAGCAGTTCTTC.

This rearrangement joins TRBV11-2 to TRBJ2-7, with TRBD2 matching over 9 bases. Germline-derived CDR1 and CDR2 are SGHAT and FQNNGV. CDR3 length: 17 residues. V lost 5 bases and J lost 2; bases outside the gene matches: 13. In DNA form, the CDR3 reads TGTGCCAGCAGCCTGCAAGCTAGCGGGATGATTCCCTACGAGCAGTACTTC. Translating gives CASSLQASGMIPYEQYF. The full variable domain, in which reference TRBV11-2 and TRBJ2-7 provide the parts outside the CDR3, is EAGVAQSPRYKIIEKRQSVAFWCNPISGHATLYWYQQILGQGPKLLIQFQNNGVVDDSQLPKDRFSAERLKGVDSTLKIQPAKLEDSAVYLCASSLQASGMIPYEQYFGPGTRLTVT.

There are many counts of this clonotype. V is TRBV28 and J is TRBJ1-4; 10 bases align to TRBD1. CDR1 is MDHEN and CDR2 is SYDVKM in the germline V gene. Trimming cost V 5 bases and J 4 bases; bases outside gene matches: 1. There are 14 residues in the CDR3. DNA for the CDR3: TGTGCCAGCAGTCGGGACAGGGGTAATGAAAAACTGTTTTTT. This gives the protein CASSRDRGNEKLFF.

This clonotype was seen repeatedly, ten times or more. This chain links TRBV2 with TRBJ2-2; 8 nucleotides align to TRBD1. There are 12 residues in the CDR3. V lost 8 bases, J lost 6 bases, and 2 bases stayed unmatched. Germline lookup yields CDR1 SNHLY and CDR2 FYNNEI. CDR3 sequence: CASGQGAGELFF. CDR3 nucleotide sequence: TGTGCCAGCGGACAGGGCGCCGGGGAGCTGTTTTTT. Full variable domain (remainder filled in from reference TRBV2 and TRBJ2-2): EPEVTQTPSHQVTQMGQEVILRCVPISNHLYFYWYRQILGQKVEFLVSFYNNEISEKSEIFDDQFSVERPDGSNFTLKIRSTKLEDSAMYFCASGQGAGELFFGEGSRLTVL.

DNA for the CDR3: TGTGCCACCAGTGACTCCACACTAGCCAAAAACATTCAGTACTTC. Protein sequence: CATSDSTLAKNIQYF. V and J are TRBV24-1 and TRBJ2-4; D not resolved. The V end lost 4 bases, the J end lost 0 bases, and 9 bases lay between the germline ends. The germline gives CDR1 KGHDR, CDR2 SFDVKD. This CDR3 is 15 amino acids long.

This clonotype was counted between two and nine times. This sequence may be a read error, since a much larger clone differs from it by one base. The gene calls are TRBV12-3 or TRBV12-4 and TRBJ1-5, with D unresolved. Trimming stripped 1 base from V and 4 bases from J, with 11 bases between. The CDR3 runs 15 residues. CDR3 in DNA: TGTGCCAGCAGTTTAGGTCGACGGGAGAATCAGCCCCAGCATTTT. It codes for CASSLGRRENQPQHF.

The chain links TRBV3-1 to TRBJ1-2; D gene uncertain. This CDR3 spans 16 amino acids. Germline CDR1 is LGHDT and CDR2 is YNNKEL (reference sequence). The V end was cut by 0 bases, the J end by 2 bases, with 13 bases between. CDR3 protein: CASSQEHGVNNYGYTF. For the CDR3, the DNA is TGTGCCAGCAGCCAAGAACACGGAGTGAACAACTATGGCTACACCTTC.

This clonotype was counted only a few times. This may be a read error, as it is one base from a much larger clone. The V gene is TRBV7-2, the J gene TRBJ2-7, with unresolved D. The CDR3 is made up of 14 amino acids. Between the trimmed V and J ends, which lost 1 base and 5 bases, there was a span of 12 bases. From germline, CDR1 is SGHTA and CDR2 FQGNSA. DNA of the CDR3: TGTGCCAGCAGCTTAGGAAGCGTAACCCACGAGCAGTACTTC. Encoded protein: CASSLGSVTHEQYF.

The rearrangement links TRBV5-1 to TRBJ2-5; TRBD1 aligns across 9 bases. CDR3 length: 16 residues. V lost 3 bases, J lost 5 bases, and 11 bases stayed unmatched. CDR1 and CDR2 from the germline V gene are SGHRS and YFSETQ. Here the CDR3 reads CASSSLPGTGWETQYF. The CDR3 DNA is TGCGCCAGCAGCTCCTTACCCGGGACAGGGTGGGAGACCCAGTACTTC.

CDR3 sequence reads: CASSIRDHYNEQFF. CDR3 coding DNA: TGTGCCAGCAGTATCCGGGACCACTACAATGAGCAGTTCTTC. The chain links TRBV6-1 to TRBJ2-1; D might be TRBD1 or TRBD2, each matching 5 bases. There are 14 residues in the CDR3. V lost 5 bases, J lost 3 bases, and 11 bases lay in between. Looked up from germline, CDR1 is MNHNS and CDR2 is SASEGT.

This clonotype has a count of ten or more. The chain employs TRBV7-3 and TRBJ2-5; 8 bases are shared with TRBD1. Germline CDR1 reads SGHTA; CDR2 reads FQGTGA. The junction had 11 bases not matched to a gene; V was cut back by 6 bases and J by 5 bases. This CDR3 contains 15 residues. CDR3 in DNA: TGTGCCAGCAGACTATTCAGGGGGCGCCGGGAGACCCAGTACTTC. Its translation: CASRLFRGRRETQYF.